These 27 T cell receptor beta chains originate from one sample sequenced in a study of cytomegalovirus exposure and HLA in healthy donors. The primer mix had 60 Vbeta and 13 Jbeta primers. Clones were sequenced by immunoSEQ multiplex PCR, and TCRdb holds only the in-frame ones, with some missing. The profile shows 180,000 or so clones, 75% to 90% of them singletons. The sequencing input was PBMCs. The receptors derive from a girl between 5 and 17 years old in good health and CMV-seropositive.

The chain employs TRBV10-3 and TRBJ2-5; 7 positions match TRBD1. The CDR3 sequence is 15 residues long. Germline trimming cut 10 bases from V and 1 base from J; bases unmatched to any gene: 12. Germline CDR1 and CDR2: ENHRY and SYGVKD. DNA for the CDR3: TGTGCCACGTACCGGGACAGTGGAGGCCAAGAGACCCAGTACTTC. Its protein is CATYRDSGGQETQYF.

This chain's CDR3 is CASSDGQGGVPDTQYF. CDR3 coding DNA: TGTGCCAGCAGTGACGGGCAGGGAGGGGTCCCAGATACGCAGTATTTT. V and J are TRBV6-4 and TRBJ2-3, with 7 positions matching TRBD2. This CDR3 is 16 amino acids long. The trim removed 2 bases at V and 4 bases at J, leaving 9 bases unmatched. Germline CDR1 and CDR2: MRHNA and SNTAGT.

The chain has TRBV21-1 and TRBJ1-5; TRBD1 was called by the table and not checked on the DNA. TRBV21-1 is a documented pseudogene. This CDR3 has 15 amino acids. The CDR3 nucleotides read TGTGCCAGCAGCGCCCACAGGGCTGGCAATCAGCCCCAGCATTTT. As protein: CASSAHRAGNQPQHF.

The J gene is TRBJ1-2, the V gene TRBV15, with 11 bases identical to TRBD1. From germline, CDR1 is LNHNV and CDR2 YYDKDF (reference sequence). CDR3 length: 20 amino acids. V was pared by 5 bases and J by 3 bases, with 20 bases of the junction left unmatched. Here the CDR3 reads CATSREGARDRGRRDYGYTF. The DNA for the CDR3 is TGTGCCACCAGCCGTGAAGGAGCCCGGGACAGGGGGAGAAGAGACTATGGCTACACCTTC.

The chain links TRBV18 to TRBJ1-4; D not resolved. Germline CDR1 KGHSH, CDR2 LQKENI. Between the trimmed V and J ends, which lost 4 bases and 3 bases, there was a span of 12 bases. This CDR3 has 15 residues. The CDR3 here is CASSLDGQSNEKLFF. In DNA, the CDR3 is TGTGCCAGCTCACTTGATGGCCAGTCTAATGAAAAACTGTTTTTT.

In this sample, this clone turned up once. This chain connects TRBV18 to TRBJ1-1, with TRBD1 matching 8 bases. The CDR3 spans 15 residues. CDR1 and CDR2 from the germline V gene are KGHSH and LQKENI. J was trimmed by 0 bases and V by 8 bases; bases with no gene match: 8. The CDR3 DNA reads as TGTGCCAGCACCGGACAGGGCCACATGAACACTGAAGCTTTCTTT. Protein: CASTGQGHMNTEAFF.

This sequence joins TRBV29-1 and TRBJ2-3; D is perhaps TRBD1 (6 bases). CDR1 and CDR2 from the germline V gene are SQVTM and ANQGSEA. V dropped 0 bases and J dropped 2 bases, with 12 bases sitting between them. The CDR3 consists of 15 residues. The CDR3 nucleotides are TGCAGCGTTGAAGATCGTGGACAGTACACAGATACGCAGTATTTT. Its translation is CSVEDRGQYTDTQYF.

The J gene is TRBJ2-7, the V gene TRBV14; 14 bases agree with TRBD2. The germline CDR1 and CDR2 sequences are SGHDN and FVKESK. V lost 4 bases to trimming and J lost 5 bases; unmatched junction nucleotides: 7. The CDR3 runs to 16 residues. The CDR3: CASSPWGLAGVHEQYF. The DNA for the CDR3 is TGTGCCAGCAGCCCGTGGGGACTAGCGGGAGTCCACGAGCAGTACTTC.

The chain joins TRBV7-2 to TRBJ2-7; the match to TRBD2 covers 8 bases. Germline CDR1 reads SGHTA; CDR2 reads FQGNSA. The V and J ends lost 1 base and 0 bases, in that order; junction bases with no gene match: 2. The CDR3 consists of 15 residues. The CDR3 nucleotides read TGTGCCAGCAGCTTAGGCGGGAGGCTCTCCTACGAGCAGTACTTC. This encodes CASSLGGRLSYEQYF.

The CDR3 loop reads CASSFAGGEQYF. CDR3 in DNA: TGTGCCAGCAGCTTCGCAGGGGGCGAGCAGTACTTC. The chain links TRBV5-6 to TRBJ2-7, with TRBD1 matching over 7 bases. Germline trimming cut 2 bases from V and 6 bases from J; bases unmatched to any gene: 2. The CDR3 totals 12 residues. In germline, CDR1 is SGHDT, CDR2 YYEEEE. Using reference TRBV5-6 and TRBJ2-7 for the parts outside the CDR3, the full variable domain is DAGVTQSPTHLIKTRGQQVTLRCSPKSGHDTVSWYQQALGQGPQFIFQYYEEEERQRGNFPDRFSGHQFPNYSSELNVNALLLGDSALYLCASSFAGGEQYFGPGTRLTVT.

This CDR3 is CASSSGLGKLFF. DNA of the CDR3: TGTGCCAGCAGTTCAGGCCTTGGAAAACTGTTTTTT. The chain is built from TRBV7-9 and TRBJ1-4; no definite D call. The germline V gene encodes CDR1 SEHNR and CDR2 FQNEAQ (reference sequence). There are 12 residues in the CDR3. The germline V and J ends were trimmed by 6 bases and 10 bases, with 12 bases remaining between them. The full variable domain, its missing parts supplied by reference TRBV7-9 and TRBJ1-4, is DTGVSQNPRHKITKRGQNVTFRCDPISEHNRLYWYRQTLGQGPEFLTYFQNEAQLEKSRLLSDRFSAERPKGSFSTLEIQRTEQGDSAMYLCASSSGLGKLFFGSGTQLSVL.

The chain employs TRBV5-1 and TRBJ2-3; D might be TRBD1 (7 bases). The ends were cut back, 3 bases at V and 2 bases at J, with 13 bases in the middle. The CDR3 contains 15 residues. Germline CDR1 is SGHRS and CDR2 is YFSETQ. The CDR3 bases are TGCGCCAGCAGCTCCACAGGGGACTTCACAGATACGCAGTATTTT. Its protein is CASSSTGDFTDTQYF. Based on the CDR3 plus reference TRBV5-1 and TRBJ2-3, the full variable domain is KAGVTQTPRYLIKTRGQQVTLSCSPISGHRSVSWYQQTPGQGLQFLFEYFSETQRNKGNFPGRFSGRQFSNSRSEMNVSTLELGDSALYLCASSSTGDFTDTQYFGPGTRLTVL.

V and J are TRBV7-9 and TRBJ2-7, with 7 bases matching TRBD1. The CDR3 is made up of 15 amino acids. From germline, CDR1 is SEHNR and CDR2 FQNEAQ (reference sequence). Trimming cost V 4 bases and J 2 bases; bases outside gene matches: 8. The CDR3 nucleotides read TGTGCCAGCAGCTCTCCCCGAGGGACAGCCTACGAGCAGTACTTC. Residues: CASSSPRGTAYEQYF.

The chain combines TRBV6-5 with TRBJ2-2; 14 bases are shared with TRBD2. The CDR3 is 14 residues long. After removal of 10 bases from V and 5 bases from J, the junction contained 3 bases not matched to a gene. CDR1 is MNHEY and CDR2 is SVGAGI in the germline V gene. CDR3 loop: CATRLAGGTGELFF. The CDR3 nucleotides are TGTGCCACCCGACTAGCGGGAGGGACCGGGGAGCTGTTTTTT.

A few counts support this clone. The chain recombines TRBV6-5 with TRBJ2-3; 11 bases are shared with TRBD2. The germline CDR1 and CDR2 sequences are MNHEY and SVGAGI. The CDR3 has 16 residues. V dropped 1 base and J dropped 0; count of bases not matched to a gene: 0. The CDR3 DNA follows: TGTGCCAGCAGTTACTGGACTAGCGGGAGCACAGATACGCAGTATTTT. Translating it yields CASSYWTSGSTDTQYF.

The CDR3 sequence: CASRVSGRVETQYF. CDR3 nucleotide sequence: TGCGCCAGCAGAGTTAGCGGGAGGGTAGAGACCCAGTACTTC. This chain joins TRBV5-1 and TRBJ2-5; 11 bases map to TRBD2. This CDR3 spans 14 amino acids. J gave up 4 bases and V 5 bases, and 4 bases lay outside the gene matches. Per the germline V gene, CDR1 is SGHRS and CDR2 is YFSETQ.

The rearrangement joins TRBV27 to TRBJ2-1; D might be TRBD1 (5 bases). Germline CDR1 is MNHEY and CDR2 is SMNVEV (reference sequence). The ends were cut back, 2 bases at V and 0 bases at J, with 11 bases in the middle. This CDR3 has 16 residues. This chain's CDR3 is CASSLRGRVSYNEQFF. As DNA, the CDR3 is TGTGCCAGCAGTTTAAGGGGAAGGGTCTCCTACAATGAGCAGTTCTTC.

The chain links TRBV7-9 to TRBJ2-5; 11 positions agree with TRBD2. V gave up 4 bases and J gave up 3 bases; unmatched junction bases: 7. Per the germline V gene, CDR1 is SEHNR and CDR2 is FQNEAQ (reference sequence). CDR3 size: 16 residues. CDR3 protein: CASSSLAGGRKETQYF. The CDR3 DNA sequence: TGTGCCAGCAGCTCCCTAGCGGGAGGTCGGAAAGAGACCCAGTACTTC.

This chain connects TRBV25-1 to TRBJ2-7; D is perhaps TRBD1 (5 bases). CDR1 and CDR2 from the germline V gene are MGHDK and SYGVNS. The CDR3 contains 16 residues. The V and J ends lost 6 bases and 3 bases respectively, with 21 bases between them. The CDR3 reads CASSSLARGAVYEQYF. The CDR3 DNA reads TGTGCCAGCAGCTCCCTGGCTAGGGGTGCCGTCTACGAGCAGTACTTC.

The chain uses TRBV20-1 and TRBJ2-3, with D possibly TRBD2 on 6 matching bases. Germline CDR1 and CDR2: DFQATT and SNEGSKA (reference sequence). The CDR3 is made up of 10 amino acids. The CDR3 DNA reads TGCACCGGGGGTCAAGATACGCAGTATTTT. Protein: CTGGQDTQYF.

The chain combines TRBV19 with TRBJ1-1; the D gene is possibly TRBD1 (6 bases). V dropped 5 bases and J dropped 5 bases, with 12 bases sitting between them. CDR3 length equals 13 residues. CDR1 is LNHDA and CDR2 is SQIVND in the germline V gene (reference sequence). CDR3: CASSATGYTEAFF. The CDR3 nucleotides are TGTGCCAGTAGTGCAACAGGGTATACTGAAGCTTTCTTT.

This chain uses TRBV30 with TRBJ1-6; 7 nucleotides match TRBD1. Germline lookup yields CDR1 GTSNPN and CDR2 SVGIG (reference sequence). The CDR3 sequence is 16 residues long. After removal of 3 bases from V and 4 bases from J, the junction contained 9 bases not matched to a gene. CDR3 sequence: CAWRRPGTVYNSPLHF. In nucleotides, the CDR3 is TGTGCCTGGAGGCGCCCAGGGACAGTTTATAATTCACCCCTCCACTTT.

The V gene is TRBV21-1, the J gene TRBJ2-4; the DNA was not compared with TRBD2, the D call given in the table. TRBV21-1 is given as a pseudogene. This CDR3 region has 17 residues. The CDR3 DNA sequence: TGTGCCAGCAGCAAACGGTGTTCGGGAGTTGCCAAAAACATTCAGTACTTC. Residues: CASSKRCSGVAKNIQYF.

The chain is built from TRBV10-3 and TRBJ2-1, with D possibly being TRBD1 (5 bases). Per germline, CDR1 ENHRY and CDR2 SYGVKD. Trimming took off 4 bases at V and 1 base at J, with 11 bases between the two ends. The CDR3 has 15 amino acids. CDR3 region: CAISVLSGSYNEQFF. In DNA, the CDR3 is TGTGCCATCAGTGTACTTTCAGGGTCCTACAATGAGCAGTTCTTC.

There are a few counts of this clone. The chain uses TRBV30 and TRBJ2-3, with TRBD2 matching over 7 bases. This CDR3 has 13 amino acids. Germline values: CDR1 GTSNPN, CDR2 SVGIG (reference sequence). V shed 4 bases, J shed 0 bases, and the junction held 1 base outside the gene matches. DNA of the CDR3: TGTGCCTGGACTAGCGGAAGCACAGATACGCAGTATTTT. Translation: CAWTSGSTDTQYF.

The chain is built from TRBV6-5 and TRBJ2-7; 7 nucleotides line up with TRBD2. Germline-derived CDR1 and CDR2 are MNHEY and SVGAGI. The CDR3 has 13 residues. Trimming at V came to 8 bases and at J to 3 bases, leaving 7 bases not matched to a gene. CDR3 sequence (DNA): TGTGCCAGCGAGCGGGGAATGGGCTACGAGCAGTACTTC. It is translated as CASERGMGYEQYF.

The V call is TRBV28, the J call TRBJ2-6, with TRBD2 as a possible D gene (6 bases). This CDR3 has 14 residues. V was cut by 5 bases and J by 2 bases, with 7 bases left in between. Germline V gene lookup returns CDR1 MDHEN and CDR2 SYDVKM. CDR3 in DNA: TGTGCCAGCAGTCCGGGGGCTGGGGCCAACGTCCTGACTTTC. As protein: CASSPGAGANVLTF. Looking up the rest from reference TRBV28 and TRBJ2-6 gives the full variable domain: DVKVTQSSRYLVKRTGEKVFLECVQDMDHENMFWYRQDPGLGLRLIYFSYDVKMKEKGDIPEGYSVSREKKERFSLILESASTNQTSMYLCASSPGAGANVLTFGAGSRLTVL.